Shown below are 20 T cell receptor beta chains from a single sample sequenced in a study of blood T cell repertoires in COVID-19 (dated by TCRdb to 2020 to 2022). The method was the immunoSEQ multiplex PCR assay. TCRdb's version of the immuneACCESS table is confined to in-frame rearrangements and falls short of the full clone set. An unresolved V gene accounts for under half of the shortfall where checked; the remainder is of unknown origin. Counted in this sample were around 150,000 clones; more than 75% of them appeared once. Together, the top ten hold about a tenth of the sample. The sequenced sample consisted of peripheral blood. The receptors come from a man aged 60-69 years who had recovered from COVID-19.

The V call is TRBV2, the J call TRBJ1-2, with D uncertain. The germline CDR1 and CDR2 sequences are SNHLY and FYNNEI. The CDR3 is made up of 14 amino acids. V lost 2 bases, J lost 7 bases, and 14 bases lay in between. The CDR3 here is CASSEYVRETGYTF. In DNA, the CDR3 is TGTGCCAGCAGTGAATATGTTCGAGAAACTGGCTACACCTTC. The variable domain in full, with the rest retrieved from reference TRBV2 and TRBJ1-2, is EPEVTQTPSHQVTQMGQEVILRCVPISNHLYFYWYRQILGQKVEFLVSFYNNEISEKSEIFDDQFSVERPDGSNFTLKIRSTKLEDSAMYFCASSEYVRETGYTFGSGTRLTVV.

This clone was seen just once. The rearrangement joins TRBV4-3 to TRBJ2-3; 7 positions match TRBD1. The CDR3 spans 15 residues. With V trimmed by 3 bases and J by 5 bases, 8 bases remained unmatched. Germline V gene lookup returns CDR1 LGHNA and CDR2 YSLEER. The CDR3 DNA is TGCGCCAGCAGCCACCAAGGGGACAGCCGAGATACGCAGTATTTT. This sequence encodes CASSHQGDSRDTQYF.

The CDR3 loop is CASSYGTGGGEQYF. CDR3 in DNA: TGTGCCAGCAGCTACGGGACAGGGGGCGGCGAGCAGTACTTC. This chain uses TRBV28 with TRBJ2-7; 12 nucleotides align to TRBD1. The germline CDR1 and CDR2 sequences are MDHEN and SYDVKM. The CDR3 consists of 14 residues. V lost 6 bases to trimming and J lost 6 bases; unmatched junction nucleotides: 6.

The gene calls are TRBV6-2 or TRBV6-3 and TRBJ2-2, with D tentatively TRBD2 (5 bases). The CDR3 contains 16 residues. Germline V lookup: CDR1 MNHEY, CDR2 SVGEGT. V dropped 0 bases and J dropped 5 bases, with 13 bases sitting between them. DNA of the CDR3: TGTGCCAGCAGTTACTCGGGCGGGTCGGGAACCGGGGAGCTGTTTTTT. The encoded protein is CASSYSGGSGTGELFF.

The chain combines TRBV6-5 with TRBJ1-5; TRBD1 aligns across 7 bases. CDR3 length: 14 amino acids. V lost 6 bases and J lost 2; bases outside the gene matches: 4. CDR1 is MNHEY, CDR2 SVGAGI, per germline. Written as DNA, the CDR3 is TGTGCCAGCAGGAATACAGGGGGCAATCAGCCCCAGCATTTT. Translation gives CASRNTGGNQPQHF.

DNA for the CDR3: TGTGCCAGCAGCGAACAGGGGGGCACTGAAGCTTTCTTT. It codes for CASSEQGGTEAFF. The rearrangement links TRBV6-4 to TRBJ1-1, with 8 nucleotides matching TRBD1. Germline V gives CDR1 MRHNA, CDR2 SNTAGT. This CDR3 is built from 13 residues. Germline trimming cut 6 bases from V and 4 bases from J; bases unmatched to any gene: 4.

This clone was counted only a few times. This chain links TRBV9 with TRBJ2-3, with D possibly TRBD2 on 6 matching bases. CDR1 is SGDLS and CDR2 is YYNGEE in the germline V gene. There are 18 residues in the CDR3. Trimming removed 0 bases at V and 4 bases at J, with 21 bases between. The CDR3 sequence is CASSVALPSGFLADTQYF. In DNA, the CDR3 is TGTGCCAGCAGCGTAGCTCTGCCAAGCGGGTTTTTGGCAGATACGCAGTATTTT.

The count of this clone is one. This rearrangement joins TRBV28 to TRBJ1-5; possibly TRBD1 for D (6 bases). The CDR3 loop spans 16 amino acids. CDR1 MDHEN and CDR2 SYDVKM come from the germline V gene. The V end lost 4 bases, the J end lost 1 base, and 14 bases lay between the germline ends. The CDR3, as DNA: TGTGCCAGCAGTTCCACAGGGCGACTCAGCAATCAGCCCCAGCATTTT. It codes for CASSSTGRLSNQPQHF.

The genes are TRBV2 and TRBJ2-1, with TRBD2 matching over 9 bases. Germline-derived CDR1 and CDR2 are SNHLY and FYNNEI. After removal of 6 bases from V and 0 bases from J, the junction contained 3 bases not matched to a gene. The CDR3 covers 15 residues. The CDR3 nucleotides are TGTGCCAGCAGGCGGGAGGGAAGCTCCTACAATGAGCAGTTCTTC. Residues: CASRREGSSYNEQFF.

This clone was observed once. The V and J genes are TRBV6-5 and TRBJ1-4, with 9 bases identical to TRBD1. Germline CDR1 and CDR2: MNHEY and SVGAGI. Germline trimming cut 6 bases from V and 15 bases from J; bases unmatched to any gene: 11. CDR3 length: 13 residues. The CDR3 loop is CASRIDRGADLFF. CDR3 coding DNA: TGTGCCAGCAGAATTGACAGGGGGGCCGATTTGTTTTTT.

This clone was seen once. The rearrangement links TRBV28 to TRBJ1-1; 8 nucleotides agree with TRBD1. The germline CDR1 and CDR2 sequences are MDHEN and SYDVKM. J gave up 1 base and V 5 bases, and 6 bases lay outside the gene matches. This CDR3 contains 15 residues. CDR3 in amino acids: CASSGHRGWNTEAFF. Written as DNA, the CDR3 is TGTGCCAGCAGTGGGCACAGGGGGTGGAACACTGAAGCTTTCTTT.

The J gene is TRBJ2-3, the V gene TRBV19; TRBD2 matches at 8 bases. This CDR3 has 14 residues. Germline values: CDR1 LNHDA, CDR2 SQIVND (reference sequence). The trim removed 6 bases at V and 6 bases at J, leaving 8 bases unmatched. The CDR3 loop reads CASRVGGATDTQYF. The CDR3 bases are TGTGCCAGTAGGGTCGGGGGGGCAACGGATACGCAGTATTTT. The variable domain in full, completed from reference TRBV19 and TRBJ2-3, reads DGGITQSPKYLFRKEGQNVTLSCEQNLNHDAMYWYRQDPGQGLRLIYYSQIVNDFQKGDIAEGYSVSREKKESFPLTVTSAQKNPTAFYLCASRVGGATDTQYFGPGTRLTVL.

The CDR3 sequence: CASSRTSGGENTGELFF. DNA of the CDR3: TGTGCCAGCAGCCGGACTAGCGGGGGTGAGAACACCGGGGAGCTGTTTTTT. V usage is TRBV7-8 and J usage is TRBJ2-2; TRBD2 agrees at 13 bases. This CDR3 spans 17 amino acids. The V segment lost 5 bases and the J segment 1 base; nucleotides outside the gene matches: 4. Germline V gene lookup returns CDR1 SGHVS and CDR2 FQNEAQ.

This clone is a singleton in its sample. J is TRBJ2-7 and V is TRBV14, with 9 nucleotides matching TRBD1. The CDR3 has 16 residues. V trimming: 4 bases; J trimming: 2 bases; junction bases outside the gene matches: 9. Germline loops: CDR1 SGHDN, CDR2 FVKESK. CDR3 protein: CASSPRTGTGPYEQYF. The DNA of the CDR3 is TGTGCCAGCAGCCCCCGTACCGGGACAGGGCCCTACGAGCAGTACTTC.

The CDR3 region is CSASVQLNTEAFF. CDR3 nucleotides: TGCAGTGCTAGTGTACAGTTGAACACTGAAGCTTTCTTT. The chain uses TRBV20-1 and TRBJ1-1; D is uncertain. The germline V gene has CDR1 DFQATT and CDR2 SNEGSKA (reference sequence). The V gene lost 3 bases and the J gene lost 0 bases, with 8 bases spanning the gap. This CDR3 is built from 13 residues.

V and J are TRBV21-1 and TRBJ2-7; the D call TRBD1 from the table was never checked on the DNA. TRBV21-1 is noted as a pseudogene. This CDR3 is 18 amino acids long. The CDR3 DNA reads TGTGCCAGCAGCAAAGTTTTCTGGCAGGGGATCGGTTCCTACGAGCAGTACTTC. This encodes CASSKVFWQGIGSYEQYF.

The chain is built from TRBV19 and TRBJ2-1; 8 nucleotides match TRBD2. The trim removed 3 bases at V and 7 bases at J, leaving 8 bases unmatched. Germline lookup yields CDR1 LNHDA and CDR2 SQIVND (reference sequence). The CDR3 sequence is 15 residues long. The CDR3, as DNA: TGTGCCAGTAGTATGGGAGCGGGAGTAGGTAATGAGCAGTTCTTC. It codes for CASSMGAGVGNEQFF.

CDR3 bases: TGCAGCGTTGGTCCTAGCTCCTACAATGAGCAGTTCTTC. It is translated as CSVGPSSYNEQFF. The genes are TRBV29-1 and TRBJ2-1, with D hard to call. V was trimmed by 4 bases and J by 0 bases, leaving 7 bases between them. There are 13 residues in the CDR3. CDR1 and CDR2 from the germline V gene are SQVTM and ANQGSEA.

The chain carries TRBV3-1 (or the pseudogene TRBV3-2) and TRBJ1-2; perhaps TRBD1 as D (6 bases). The CDR3 length is 15 residues. CDR1 and CDR2 (germline): LGHDT, YNNKEL (reference sequence). Trimming shortened V by 0 bases and J by 8 bases, and 16 bases separated the two germline ends. The CDR3 DNA reads TGTGCCAGCAGCCAAGATGGGACACGGGGCGTCGGCTACACCTTC. Translating it yields CASSQDGTRGVGYTF.

This chain uses TRBV11-3 with TRBJ1-3; TRBD1 agrees at 8 bases. Germline-derived CDR1 and CDR2 are SGHNT and YENEEA. This CDR3 is built from 17 residues. The trim removed 5 bases at V and 0 bases at J, leaving 9 bases unmatched. DNA of the CDR3: TGTGCCAGCAGCCCCCCCGACAGGGGCTCCTCTGGAAACACCATATATTTT. Its protein is CASSPPDRGSSGNTIYF.